Listed here are 12 T cell receptor beta chains from one sample, sequenced in a study of OX40 agonist ivuxolimab in advanced cancers. Using immunoSEQ multiplex PCR, the repertoire was profiled, and TCRdb retains in-frame clones only, with some absent. The data contain over 55,000 clones, around 90% of them singletons. Specimen: CD4+ or CD8+ T cells sorted from blood, collected in a trial of the OX40 agonist ivuxolimab. Receptors were obtained from an adult with an advanced solid tumor such as melanoma, head and neck, liver or kidney cancer.

The rearrangement links TRBV7-2 to TRBJ2-1; 9 nucleotides align to TRBD2. The CDR3 runs to 16 residues. Trimming at V came to 5 bases and at J to 5 bases, leaving 10 bases not matched to a gene. The germline gives CDR1 SGHTA, CDR2 FQGNSA. In DNA form, the CDR3 reads TGTGCCAGCAGCCTTTTAGCGGGAGCAAGGAACAATGAGCAGTTCTTC. This encodes CASSLLAGARNNEQFF.

The genes are TRBV6-1 and TRBJ1-5; 9 nucleotides agree with TRBD1. The CDR3 totals 15 residues. J lost 4 bases, V lost 5 bases, and 6 bases had no gene match. The germline CDR1 and CDR2 sequences are MNHNS and SASEGT. CDR3 sequence reads: CASSRQGVGNQPQHF. The CDR3 nucleotides are TGTGCCAGCAGTAGACAGGGGGTAGGTAATCAGCCCCAGCATTTT.

The chain links TRBV7-2 to TRBJ2-3, with TRBD2 matching 13 bases. Germline lookup yields CDR1 SGHTA and CDR2 FQGNSA. The CDR3 totals 18 residues. With V trimmed by 5 bases and J by 2 bases, 10 bases remained unmatched. CDR3 DNA: TGTGCCAGCAGCCTACTTTGGACTAGCGGGGGCAACACAGATACGCAGTATTTT. It translates to CASSLLWTSGGNTDTQYF.

The rearrangement joins TRBV15 to TRBJ2-7, with D perhaps being TRBD1 or TRBD2 (5 bases each). Germline V gene sequence: CDR1 LNHNV, CDR2 YYDKDF (reference sequence). The CDR3 is 13 residues long. The V end was cut by 6 bases, the J end by 0 bases, with 9 bases between. CDR3 nucleotide sequence: TGTGCCACCAGTCGGGACGGCTCCTACGAGCAGTACTTC. Translation gives CATSRDGSYEQYF.

A few counts support this clone. The chain recombines TRBV10-1 with TRBJ2-5; the D is unclear. The V gene's germline CDR1 is WNHNN and CDR2 SYGVQD (reference sequence). The CDR3 runs 13 residues. The V and J ends lost 10 bases and 0 bases respectively, with 12 bases between them. The CDR3 DNA reads as TGCGCCACCGGCGGCATCCACCAAGAGACCCAGTACTTC. Translation gives CATGGIHQETQYF.

About this clone itself: The same CDR3 is also encoded by other DNA sequences in this sample. This chain joins TRBV18 and TRBJ2-6, with D perhaps TRBD1 (7 bases). V was trimmed by 6 bases and J by 0 bases, leaving 12 bases between them. The CDR3 is made up of 16 amino acids. Per germline, CDR1 KGHSH and CDR2 LQKENI. The CDR3 DNA reads as TGTGCCAGCTCCCCCAGGGGGGCCTCTGGGGCCAACGTCCTGACTTTC. Amino acid sequence: CASSPRGASGANVLTF.

This sequence joins TRBV19 and TRBJ1-5; no firm D call. The length of the CDR3 is 15 residues. Trimming took off 3 bases at V and 7 bases at J, with 16 bases between the two ends. Germline V gene lookup returns CDR1 LNHDA and CDR2 SQIVND (reference sequence). The CDR3 loop is CASSMNRAGAQPQHF. CDR3 nucleotides: TGTGCCAGTAGTATGAATAGGGCAGGAGCCCAGCCCCAGCATTTT.

The J gene is TRBJ2-1, the V gene TRBV6-5; 7 bases match TRBD1. CDR3 length equals 16 residues. CDR1 and CDR2 (germline): MNHEY, SVGAGI. V lost 3 bases, J lost 4 bases, and 9 bases stayed unmatched. The CDR3 nucleotides are TGTGCCAGCAGTTATTCGGGACAGCTCCCGTACAATGAGCAGTTCTTC. It specifies CASSYSGQLPYNEQFF.

V gene TRBV5-4 combines with J gene TRBJ2-5; D tentatively fits TRBD1 or TRBD2 (5 bases each). The CDR3 has 15 amino acids. Trimming stripped 1 base from V and 6 bases from J, with 16 bases between. The germline gives CDR1 SGHNT, CDR2 YYREEE (reference sequence). CDR3 nucleotides: TGTGCCAGCAGCTTGCCTGGGACGTCACAGAAGACCCAGTACTTC. Its protein product is CASSLPGTSQKTQYF. The variable domain in full, completed from reference TRBV5-4 and TRBJ2-5, reads ETGVTQSPTHLIKTRGQQVTLRCSSQSGHNTVSWYQQALGQGPQFIFQYYREEENGRGNFPPRFSGLQFPNYSSELNVNALELDDSALYLCASSLPGTSQKTQYFGPGTRLLVL.

V usage is TRBV2 and J usage is TRBJ2-3, with a tentative D call TRBD2 (5 bases). The germline V and J ends were trimmed by 3 bases and 0 bases, with 10 bases remaining between them. The germline V gene has CDR1 SNHLY and CDR2 FYNNEI. This CDR3 spans 15 amino acids. The CDR3 loop reads CASSDEGASTDTQYF. For the CDR3, the DNA is TGTGCCAGCAGTGATGAGGGAGCTAGCACAGATACGCAGTATTTT.

Turning to this clone: The same CDR3 is also encoded by other DNA sequences in this sample. The genes are TRBV7-2 and TRBJ2-3; D is ambiguous. Germline CDR1 SGHTA, CDR2 FQGNSA. The CDR3 is 14 residues long. The V end was cut by 1 base, the J end by 1 base, with 6 bases between. CDR3 sequence (DNA): TGTGCCAGCAGCTTAGTAGGGCGCACAGATACGCAGTATTTT. Protein sequence: CASSLVGRTDTQYF.

This clone was seen only a few times. The chain employs TRBV27 and TRBJ1-1; TRBD1 matches at 12 bases. The germline V gene encodes CDR1 MNHEY and CDR2 SMNVEV (reference sequence). The CDR3 consists of 17 residues. V trimming: 5 bases; J trimming: 5 bases; junction bases outside the gene matches: 12. The CDR3 DNA reads as TGTGCCAGCAGTATGCCGGGACAGGGGGCGCTGGGGACTGAAGCTTTCTTT. This encodes CASSMPGQGALGTEAFF.